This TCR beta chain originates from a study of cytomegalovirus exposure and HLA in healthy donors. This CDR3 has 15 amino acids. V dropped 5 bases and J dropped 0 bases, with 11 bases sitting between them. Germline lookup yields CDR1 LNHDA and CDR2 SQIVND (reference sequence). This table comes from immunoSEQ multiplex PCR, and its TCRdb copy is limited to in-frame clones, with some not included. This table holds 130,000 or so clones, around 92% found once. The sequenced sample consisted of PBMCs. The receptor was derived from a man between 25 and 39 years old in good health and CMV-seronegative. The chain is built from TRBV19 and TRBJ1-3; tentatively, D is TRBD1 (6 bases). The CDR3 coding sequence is TGTGCCAGTAGTTTACAGGGAGCCTCTGGAAACACCATATATTTT. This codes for CASSLQGASGNTIYF.